The rows below give T cell receptor beta chains drawn from one sample of a study of CD8 T cells in ankylosing spondylitis. TCRdb recomputed calls from the 5' RACE reads with MiXCR, one row per CDR3 protein. The sample contains approximately 250,000 distinct CDR3 sequences, roughly 25% of which appear only once. Material for sequencing was blood, either unsorted or a sorted T cell fraction (not recorded which). The receptors come from a male donor with ankylosing spondylitis or in good health (not recorded which). Both conserved end residues are part of each CDR3. Fields, in order: V gene, J gene, clone size, D gene, CDR3 DNA, CDR3 protein. D genes are given only for firm matches. A clone size is listed for some rows: how often the clone was seen (once, few, many), or a class if it is expanded.

>TRBV12-3/TRBV12-4|TRBJ2-1|few|TRBD1
TGTGCCAGTAAGACCGGGACAGGGAGTATTGAGCAGTTCTTC
CASKTGTGSIEQFF
>TRBV5-6|TRBJ2-1|-|TRBD2
TGTGCCAGCAGCAGACTAGCGGGGGGGTCCAGCGCCTACAATGAGCAGTTCTTC
CASSRLAGGSSAYNEQFF
>TRBV7-2|TRBJ2-5|few|-
TGTGCCAGCAGCCCGCCCTCGGACTTCGCGTACTTC
CASSPPSDFAYF
>TRBV6-5|TRBJ1-6|few|-
TGTGCCAGCAGTTACGCTGGGGAGAGAAATTCACCCCTCCACTTT
CASSYAGERNSPLHF
>TRBV19|TRBJ1-2|-|TRBD1
TGTGCCAGTAGCAAACGACAGGGGGCGACGGATGGCTACACCTTC
CASSKRQGATDGYTF
>TRBV12-3/TRBV12-4|TRBJ2-5|many|-
TGTACCTGGGGGGCTAGCATACAAGAGACCCAGTACTTC
CTWGASIQETQYF
>TRBV2|TRBJ2-1|many|TRBD2
TGTGCCAGCAGTGTCCGAACGGGGACTAGCAATGAGCAGTTCTTC
CASSVRTGTSNEQFF
>TRBV20-1|TRBJ2-7|-|TRBD2
TGCAGTGCAACCCCGAGCGGGGACTACGAGCAGTACTTC
CSATPSGDYEQYF
>TRBV12-3/TRBV12-4|TRBJ2-7|-|-
TGTGCCAGCAGTTCTACCCACCGGGGGAGTCCCTACGAGCAGTACTTC
CASSSTHRGSPYEQYF
>TRBV20-1|TRBJ2-2|-|-
TGCAGTGCCCGGGTGGCTCGCGGGGCGACGGGTACCGGGGAGCTGTTTTTT
CSARVARGATGTGELFF
>TRBV7-2|TRBJ1-5|-|-
TGTGCCAGCACCTCTCTTTGGGAGGGGAGGCAGCCCCAGCATTTT
CASTSLWEGRQPQHF
>TRBV6-6|TRBJ2-7|-|-
TGTGCCAGCAGTTACGGGGAGCGCTACGAGCAGTACTTC
CASSYGERYEQYF
>TRBV20-1|TRBJ1-1|few|-
TGCAGTGCTAGGAGTCGAATGAACACTGAAGCTTTCTTT
CSARSRMNTEAFF
>TRBV11-2|TRBJ2-3|many|-
TGTGCCAGCAGCTTAGATGGCCGCACAGATACGCAGTATTTT
CASSLDGRTDTQYF
>TRBV2|TRBJ2-3|-|-
TGTGCCAGCAGTGACAGGCAAGCGACAGATACGCAGTATTTT
CASSDRQATDTQYF
>TRBV5-1|TRBJ2-5|many|TRBD1
TGCGCCAGCAGCTTGAGGGACAGGGATGACGAGACCCAGTACTTC
CASSLRDRDDETQYF
>TRBV10-2|TRBJ2-3|-|TRBD2
TGCGCCAGCAGTGAGTTCGGGACTACCAGCACAGATACGCAGTATTTT
CASSEFGTTSTDTQYF
>TRBV9|TRBJ2-3|-|-
TGTGCCAGCAGCGTAGGGGGCGGGGCCACAGATACGCAGTATTTT
CASSVGGGATDTQYF
>TRBV4-2|TRBJ2-2|once|-
TGTGCCAGCAGCCAGAGACAGCCCGGGGAGCTGTTTTTT
CASSQRQPGELFF
>TRBV10-3|TRBJ2-1|many|-
TGTGCCATCAGTAGGGACGTAGGTAACAATGAGCAGTTCTTC
CAISRDVGNNEQFF
>TRBV5-6|TRBJ1-6|-|-
TGTGCCAGCAGCCGGGGTTCCAGAGTATATTATAATTCACCCCTCCACTTT
CASSRGSRVYYNSPLHF
>TRBV20-1|TRBJ1-2|many|-
TGCAGTGCTAGAGACAGGGGTAGCGGCCATGGCTACACCTTC
CSARDRGSGHGYTF
>TRBV20-1|TRBJ1-1|many|-
TGCAGTGCTCCAGGACGGTCGAACACTGAAGCTTTCTTT
CSAPGRSNTEAFF
>TRBV6-5|TRBJ2-1|few|TRBD2
TGTGCCAGCAGTTATGAGTCGCTAGCGGGGTTATACAATGAGCAGTTCTTC
CASSYESLAGLYNEQFF
>TRBV6-1|TRBJ1-1|many|TRBD1
TGTGCCAGCAGCCCCAGGACAGGGCCATCTGGGGAAGCTTTCTTT
CASSPRTGPSGEAFF
>TRBV7-9|TRBJ2-7|-|-
TGTGCCAGCAGCTCTACAGGGAGATACGGGGACGAGCAGTACTTC
CASSSTGRYGDEQYF
>TRBV9|TRBJ1-1|-|-
TGTGCCAGCAGCGCGCAAACAGGGTACACTGAAGCTTTCTTT
CASSAQTGYTEAFF
>TRBV20-1|TRBJ2-1|-|-
TGCAGTGCTAGAGATTTGGGGGGGGCCAGGTACAATGAGCAGTTCTTC
CSARDLGGARYNEQFF
>TRBV12-3/TRBV12-4|TRBJ2-7|-|-
TGTGCCAGCAGGGCCCAGGCGAGGGAGCAGTACTTC
CASRAQAREQYF
>TRBV20-1|TRBJ2-2|many|TRBD1
TGCAGTGCAACGGGACAGGCCACCGGGGAGCTGTTTTTT
CSATGQATGELFF
>TRBV12-3/TRBV12-4|TRBJ2-7|many|-
TGTGCCAGCAGTTTAGCCGGGGGGCTTGTAAACGAGCAGTACTTC
CASSLAGGLVNEQYF
>TRBV29-1|TRBJ1-2|-|-
TGCAGCGAGATGACAGCCGGTGGCTACACCTTC
CSEMTAGGYTF
>TRBV7-2|TRBJ2-3|-|-
TGTGCCAGCAGCTTAGCGTCAGATACGCAGTATTTT
CASSLASDTQYF
>TRBV12-3/TRBV12-4|TRBJ2-3|few|-
TGTGCCAGCAGTTGGGACCGACAGGGCACAGATACGCAGTATTTT
CASSWDRQGTDTQYF
>TRBV20-1|TRBJ2-3|few|TRBD2
TGCAGTGCTAGGGGAACTAGCGGGGGAGGCACAGATACGCAGTATTTT
CSARGTSGGGTDTQYF
>TRBV18|TRBJ2-2|-|-
TGTGCCAGCTCACCCTTGGCCACCGGGGAGCTGTTTTTT
CASSPLATGELFF
>TRBV10-3|TRBJ2-7|many|-
TGTGCCATCAGTGTGAGGGGTGGGGATTTAGAGCAGTACTTC
CAISVRGGDLEQYF
>TRBV20-1|TRBJ1-1|few|TRBD1
TGCAGTGCTACCAACCGGGACAGGGGCTTCGCTGAAGCTTTCTTT
CSATNRDRGFAEAFF